This TCR beta chain was sequenced during a study of control samples from healthy donors and cancer patients. Germline CDR1 SGHTA, CDR2 FQGNSA. V was shortened by 1 base and J by 7 bases, with 8 bases between the two germline ends. The CDR3 is made up of 13 amino acids. Measured with immunoSEQ multiplex PCR; TCRdb has only the in-frame clones, and not every one. The table has 70,000 or so clones, just under 90% seen once; the top ten hold around a fifth. Sequencing input: PBMCs. This receptor was identified in a man aged 55 to 70 with lung cancer. The V and J genes are TRBV7-2 and TRBJ2-1; D uncertain. CDR3 in amino acids: CASSLDRRNEQFF. The DNA for the CDR3 is TGTGCCAGCAGCTTAGACCGACGGAATGAGCAGTTCTTC.